This T cell receptor beta chain is from a study of cytotoxic CD8 clonotypes in ibrutinib-treated CLL. At the level of the study: Results showed around 24 partial and 2 complete responses; following median 68 months, approximately 15 remained remitted, approximately 12 advanced. Mean productive templates were about 260,000; mean productive rearrangements were roughly 100,000.

Study-level results: Elevated clonality accompanied ibrutinib response, with a return toward baseline values at progression.

This CDR3 has 16 amino acids. The V and J ends lost 5 bases and 0 bases respectively, with 13 bases between them. From germline, CDR1 is SEHNR and CDR2 FQNEAQ (reference sequence). The assay was immunoSEQ multiplex PCR, and TCRdb's table has in-frame clones only and misses some. This table has 140,000 or so clones, roughly three quarters appearing once. In the case of this clone: Its specificity is unknown.

J is TRBJ2-2 and V is TRBV7-9; D perhaps matches TRBD2 (6 bases). Material: PBMCs, obtained after 12 months of ibrutinib treatment. This receptor was identified in a human donor with chronic lymphocytic leukemia. CDR3 sequence reads: CASSVVLAPNTGELFF. DNA for the CDR3: TGTGCCAGCAGCGTGGTACTAGCACCGAACACCGGGGAGCTGTTTTTT. Full variable domain (rest looked up from reference TRBV7-9 and TRBJ2-2): DTGVSQNPRHKITKRGQNVTFRCDPISEHNRLYWYRQTLGQGPEFLTYFQNEAQLEKSRLLSDRFSAERPKGSFSTLEIQRTEQGDSAMYLCASSVVLAPNTGELFFGEGSRLTVL.